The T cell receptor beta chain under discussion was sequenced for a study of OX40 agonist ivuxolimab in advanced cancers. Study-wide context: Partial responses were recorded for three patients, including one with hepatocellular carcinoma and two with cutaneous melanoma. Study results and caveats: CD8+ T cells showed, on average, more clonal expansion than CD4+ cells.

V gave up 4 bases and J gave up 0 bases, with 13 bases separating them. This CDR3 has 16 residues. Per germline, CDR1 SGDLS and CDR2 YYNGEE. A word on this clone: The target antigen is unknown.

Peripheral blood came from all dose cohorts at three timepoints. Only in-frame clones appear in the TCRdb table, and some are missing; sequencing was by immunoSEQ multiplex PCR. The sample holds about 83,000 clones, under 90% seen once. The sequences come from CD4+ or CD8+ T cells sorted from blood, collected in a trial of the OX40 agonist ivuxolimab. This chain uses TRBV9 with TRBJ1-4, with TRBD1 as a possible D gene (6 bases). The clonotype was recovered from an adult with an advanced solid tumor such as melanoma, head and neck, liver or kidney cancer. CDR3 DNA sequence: TGTGCCAGCAGCCCCCAAAGGACAGCAACTAATGAAAAACTGTTTTTT. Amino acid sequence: CASSPQRTATNEKLFF.